The rows below give T cell receptor beta chains drawn from one sample of a study of cytomegalovirus exposure and HLA in healthy donors. Clones were read by immunoSEQ multiplex PCR, and TCRdb kept only the in-frame ones, dropping some. In all, the sample yields around 53,000 clones. Sequenced sample: PBMCs. The source is a woman aged 25 to 39 in good health and CMV-seropositive. CDR3s include the opening cysteine and the closing phenylalanine or tryptophan. D genes are given only for firm matches.

J,D,V,CDR3,DNA
TRBJ1-1,TRBD1,TRBV5-1,CASSLQSGGDDEDFF,TGCGCCAGCAGCTTGCAGTCAGGGGGAGATGATGAAGATTTCTTT
TRBJ2-7,NA,TRBV5-4,CASGDTPYEQYF,TGTGCCAGCGGGGACACCCCCTACGAGCAGTACTTC
TRBJ2-3,TRBD2,TRBV7-9,CASSLALAGVNTDTQYF,TGTGCCAGCAGCTTAGCCCTCGCGGGAGTGAACACAGATACGCAGTATTTT
TRBJ2-7,TRBD1,TRBV30,CAWTWTGGPYEQYF,TGTGCCTGGACCTGGACAGGGGGGCCCTACGAGCAGTACTTC
TRBJ2-7,NA,TRBV5-6,CASSSRDRGSYEQYF,TGTGCCAGCAGCTCGCGCGACAGAGGCTCCTACGAGCAGTACTTC
TRBJ2-5,TRBD2,TRBV4-1,CASSQGTSGISDQETQYF,TGCGCCAGCAGTCAGGGGACTAGCGGGATTTCGGACCAAGAGACCCAGTACTTC
TRBJ1-1,TRBD1,TRBV4-1,CASSQSRGQPGTEAFF,TGCGCCAGCAGCCAATCCAGGGGGCAACCGGGCACTGAAGCTTTCTTT
TRBJ1-5,NA,TRBV4-1,CASSQTQVSNQPQHF,TGCGCCAGCAGCCAAACACAGGTTAGCAATCAGCCCCAGCATTTT
TRBJ2-7,TRBD2,TRBV4-2,CASSQDEVSGWAEQYF,TGTGCCAGCAGCCAAGATGAGGTTAGCGGGTGGGCCGAGCAGTACTTC
TRBJ1-3,NA,TRBV30,CAWSGTGGQHTIYF,TGTGCCTGGAGTGGTACGGGGGGACAACACACCATATATTTT
TRBJ2-7,TRBD1,TRBV4-1,CASSHSGTGLREQYF,TGCGCCAGCAGCCACTCCGGGACAGGGCTTCGCGAGCAGTACTTC
TRBJ1-4,NA,TRBV4-3,CASSETASLLVDNEKLFF,TGCGCCAGCAGTGAGACTGCCAGTCTCCTAGTCGACAATGAAAAACTGTTTTTT
TRBJ1-1,TRBD1,TRBV4-1,CASSDRGDTEAFF,TGCGCCAGCAGCGACAGGGGGGACACTGAAGCTTTCTTT
TRBJ2-7,TRBD2,TRBV29-1,CSVREGTYEQYF,TGCAGCGTGCGGGAGGGTACCTACGAGCAGTACTTC
TRBJ2-2,TRBD2,TRBV11-2,CAGERGNTGELFF,TGTGCCGGCGAGCGGGGGAACACCGGGGAGCTGTTTTTT
TRBJ2-7,NA,TRBV11-3,CASSIYRDTYEQYF,TGTGCCAGCAGCATCTACCGGGACACATACGAGCAGTACTTC
TRBJ1-5,NA,TRBV6-6,CASSDLGGLGNQPQHF,TGTGCCAGCAGCGACTTGGGAGGGCTTGGCAATCAGCCCCAGCATTTT
TRBJ2-5,TRBD2,TRBV27,CASSRPGGGLETQYF,TGTGCCAGCAGTAGACCCGGCGGGGGGCTGGAGACCCAGTACTTC
TRBJ2-2,NA,TRBV29-1,CSVEPAETVAGELFF,TGCAGCGTTGAACCCGCAGAGACTGTAGCGGGGGAGCTGTTTTTT
TRBJ2-7,TRBD1,TRBV6-1,CASNPERGRSEQYF,TGTGCCAGCAATCCGGAAAGGGGGCGGAGCGAGCAGTACTTC
TRBJ2-7,TRBD1,TRBV7-6,CASSLDGTGVDEQYF,TGTGCCAGCAGCTTAGACGGGACAGGGGTCGACGAGCAGTACTTC
TRBJ2-3,NA,TRBV29-1,CSVEKPQGMGTDTQYF,TGCAGCGTTGAAAAGCCGCAGGGGATGGGTACAGATACGCAGTATTTT
TRBJ1-1,NA,TRBV7-9,CASSLGRATEAFF,TGTGCCAGCAGCTTAGGCAGGGCCACTGAAGCTTTCTTT
TRBJ1-1,NA,TRBV7-9,CASSLGVGGTNTEAFF,TGTGCCAGCAGCTTAGGGGTCGGCGGTACAAACACTGAAGCTTTCTTT
TRBJ2-2,NA,TRBV19,CASSIGGFANTGELFF,TGTGCCAGTAGTATTGGAGGGTTCGCGAACACCGGGGAGCTGTTTTTT
TRBJ2-7,TRBD1,TRBV18,CASSHYRTGKNYEQYF,TGTGCCAGCTCCCATTACCGGACAGGGAAGAACTACGAGCAGTACTTC
TRBJ2-7,TRBD1,TRBV5-1,CASSLDRGLYEQYF,TGCGCCAGCAGCTTGGACAGGGGTCTCTACGAGCAGTACTTC
TRBJ2-1,NA,TRBV19,CASRGGAGYNEQFF,TGTGCCAGTAGGGGCGGGGCAGGGTACAATGAGCAGTTCTTC
TRBJ2-7,TRBD2,TRBV13,CASRSLAGTTYEQYF,TGTGCCAGCAGATCCCTAGCGGGGACCACCTACGAGCAGTACTTC
TRBJ1-1,NA,TRBV11-2,CASSYVSTEAFF,TGTGCCAGCAGCTATGTGAGCACTGAAGCTTTCTTT
TRBJ2-7,NA,TRBV6-6,CASRPDKGDEQYF,TGTGCCAGCAGGCCCGACAAAGGGGACGAGCAGTACTTC
TRBJ2-7,NA,TRBV15,CATSREVLGASEQYF,TGTGCCACCAGCAGAGAAGTTTTGGGGGCGTCCGAGCAGTACTTC
TRBJ2-2,NA,TRBV6-1,CASSEGPGALIGGELFF,TGTGCCAGCAGTGAAGGGCCGGGAGCTCTCATCGGCGGGGAGCTGTTTTTT
TRBJ2-7,NA,TRBV19,CASRSAVIPYEQYF,TGTGCCAGTAGGTCAGCGGTGATCCCCTACGAGCAGTACTTC
TRBJ1-5,TRBD1,TRBV28,CASEPPGQGQPQHF,TGTGCCAGTGAACCTCCGGGACAGGGGCAGCCCCAGCATTTT
TRBJ2-5,TRBD2,TRBV27,CASSSSGGETQYF,TGTGCCAGCAGTTCTAGCGGGGGGGAGACCCAGTACTTC
TRBJ1-2,TRBD1,TRBV27,CASSLTGTGDPGGRAF,TGTGCCAGCAGTTTGACCGGGACAGGGGACCCTGGGGGTCGAGCCTTC
TRBJ2-5,NA,TRBV18,CASSPRETQYF,TGTGCCAGCTCACCGCGAGAGACCCAGTACTTC
TRBJ1-5,NA,TRBV7-5,CARSLSGTGAGNQPQHF,TGTGCCAGAAGCTTATCAGGAACAGGGGCGGGGAATCAGCCCCAGCATTTT
TRBJ2-7,TRBD2,TRBV5-1,CASSLVRASGIYEQYF,TGCGCCAGCAGCTTGGTGCGGGCTAGCGGGATCTACGAGCAGTACTTC
TRBJ1-1,NA,TRBV20-1,CSAAVVTEAFF,TGCAGTGCTGCGGTTGTCACTGAAGCTTTCTTT
TRBJ2-5,TRBD1,TRBV5-1,CASSRLGQGGETQYF,TGCGCCAGCAGCCGCCTAGGACAGGGTGGGGAGACCCAGTACTTC
TRBJ2-1,TRBD2,TRBV19,CASSIRGGSFRAEYNEQFF,TGTGCCAGTAGTATCCGTGGCGGGAGTTTTCGGGCGGAGTACAATGAGCAGTTCTTC
TRBJ2-5,NA,TRBV2,CASSELQETQYF,TGTGCCAGCAGTGAACTTCAAGAGACCCAGTACTTC
TRBJ2-2,TRBD2,TRBV5-1,CASSLMGSGIVTGELFF,TGCGCCAGCAGCCTAATGGGTAGCGGGATCGTCACCGGGGAGCTGTTTTTT
TRBJ1-1,NA,TRBV2,CARNIRQVGFF,TGTGCCAGAAACATACGACAGGTCGGTTTCTTT
TRBJ2-7,NA,TRBV18,CASSPPQGQGYEQYF,TGTGCCAGCTCACCACCCCAGGGGCAGGGTTACGAGCAGTACTTC
TRBJ2-7,TRBD2,TRBV18,CASSPREGPQYF,TGTGCCAGCTCACCAAGGGAGGGCCCCCAGTACTTC
TRBJ1-2,NA,TRBV5-1,CASSPGGDYGYTF,TGCGCCAGCAGCCCCGGGGGGGACTATGGCTACACCTTC
TRBJ1-2,TRBD1,TRBV6-5,CASSHPALGGDGYTF,TGTGCCAGCAGTCACCCGGCGTTAGGGGGCGACGGCTACACCTTC
TRBJ2-7,NA,TRBV2,CAVQGFSYEQYF,TGTGCCGTACAGGGTTTCTCCTACGAGCAGTACTTC
TRBJ2-3,TRBD2,TRBV29-1,CSVHGLAGDSDTQYF,TGCAGCGTTCATGGACTAGCGGGAGATTCCGATACGCAGTATTTT
TRBJ1-4,TRBD1,TRBV5-1,CASSWSGTANEKLFF,TGCGCCAGCAGCTGGTCCGGGACAGCTAATGAAAAACTGTTTTTT
TRBJ2-5,TRBD1,TRBV15,CATSRDRGRETQYF,TGTGCCACCAGCAGAGACAGGGGGCGGGAGACCCAGTACTTC